Listed here are 24 T cell receptor beta chains from one sample, sequenced in a study of immune evolution from preneoplasia to lung adenocarcinoma. Method: immunoSEQ multiplex PCR; TCRdb's copy keeps in-frame clones and lacks some. The table includes approximately 3,600 clones, around 80% detected once. Sequencing was done on a sample of FFPE adjacent normal lung tissue. The source of these receptors is a person aged 60-80 years with lung adenocarcinoma.

This clone occurred a few times. This specimen includes other DNA sequences encoding the same CDR3. The chain couples TRBV5-6 to TRBJ2-7; D remains unclear. V was cut by 1 base and J by 6 bases, with 11 bases left in between. Germline CDR1 is SGHDT and CDR2 is YYEEEE. CDR3 length: 13 amino acids. CDR3 in amino acids: CASSLLSRSEQYF. The DNA for the CDR3 is TGTGCCAGCAGCTTGTTGTCCCGATCCGAGCAGTACTTC.

In nucleotides, the CDR3 is TGCAGCGTCACGAACAACCGGGTCCCCTATGGCTACACCTTC. Translating gives CSVTNNRVPYGYTF. V usage is TRBV29-1 and J usage is TRBJ1-2; D not certain. The CDR3 has 14 amino acids. Germline CDR1 and CDR2: SQVTM and ANQGSEA. Trimming took 6 bases from V and 4 from J, leaving 18 bases between them.

The rearrangement uses TRBV6-1 and TRBJ1-3; no firm D call. CDR3 length equals 12 residues. V lost 4 bases to trimming and J lost 6 bases, with 7 bases between them. Germline V lookup: CDR1 MNHNS, CDR2 SASEGT. Here the CDR3 DNA reads TGTGCCAGCAGTGTCCAGGCAAACACCATATATTTT. This codes for CASSVQANTIYF.

The rearrangement joins TRBV7-2 to TRBJ1-4; 8 bases are shared with TRBD1. The CDR3 is made up of 15 amino acids. J lost 5 bases, V lost 3 bases, and 5 bases had no gene match. Germline V gene sequence: CDR1 SGHTA, CDR2 FQGNSA. The CDR3, as DNA: TGTGCCAGCAGCTTTTCCGGGACAGGAAATGAAAAACTGTTTTTT. This codes for CASSFSGTGNEKLFF.

The genes are TRBV7-9 and TRBJ2-3; D gene ambiguous. The CDR3 loop spans 15 amino acids. V lost 1 base and J 2 bases, leaving 10 bases between the germline ends. Germline CDR1 is SEHNR and CDR2 is FQNEAQ (reference sequence). The CDR3 bases are TGTGCCAGCAGCTTAGTTTTTGGGGACACAGATACGCAGTATTTT. It codes for CASSLVFGDTDTQYF.

V and J are TRBV7-9 and TRBJ1-3; possible D gene TRBD1, 6 bases. CDR1 and CDR2 from the germline V gene are SEHNR and FQNEAQ (reference sequence). The CDR3 extends over 15 amino acids. Trimming stripped 6 bases from V and 2 bases from J, with 14 bases between. CDR3 amino acids: CASSRQGGAGNTIYF. CDR3 nucleotides: TGTGCCAGCAGTCGCCAAGGGGGGGCTGGAAACACCATATATTTT.

The chain uses TRBV2 and TRBJ2-7; D unclear. The CDR3 is 11 amino acids. The V end was cut by 1 base, the J end by 5 bases, with 3 bases between. From germline, CDR1 is SNHLY and CDR2 FYNNEI. The CDR3 loop is CASSEGNEQYF. The CDR3 DNA follows: TGTGCCAGCAGTGAAGGGAACGAGCAGTACTTC.

DNA for the CDR3: TGCGCCAGCAGCTGGGGACAGGGCGTCGGGGAGCTGTTTTTT. Protein product: CASSWGQGVGELFF. V gene TRBV5-1 combines with J gene TRBJ2-2; TRBD1 aligns across 9 bases. V lost 3 bases, J lost 7 bases, and 4 bases stayed unmatched. This CDR3 comprises 14 residues. Germline-derived CDR1 and CDR2 are SGHRS and YFSETQ.

The rearrangement uses TRBV10-1 and TRBJ2-7, with D maybe TRBD1 (5 bases). The CDR3 contains 13 residues. The germline V and J ends were trimmed by 3 bases and 6 bases, with 12 bases remaining between them. CDR1 is WNHNN and CDR2 is SYGVQD in the germline V gene (reference sequence). The CDR3: CASSDIKQGEQYF. The CDR3 DNA sequence: TGCGCCAGCAGTGATATCAAGCAGGGCGAGCAGTACTTC.

This clone appeared once. The chain joins TRBV7-2 to TRBJ2-5, with D tentatively TRBD2 (6 bases). This CDR3 comprises 18 residues. Looked up from germline, CDR1 is SGHTA and CDR2 is FQGNSA. Trimming left V 4 bases short and J 1 base short, with 22 bases between. The DNA for the CDR3 is TGTGCCAGCAGCTCGAGAGGCAGACGACTAGTAGGCCAAGAGACCCAGTACTTC. It yields the protein CASSSRGRRLVGQETQYF.

This chain uses TRBV12-5 with TRBJ2-7; no clear D gene. The germline V gene has CDR1 LGHNT and CDR2 FRNRAP. The CDR3 covers 11 residues. The V and J ends lost 5 bases and 3 bases respectively, with 5 bases between them. CDR3 coding DNA: TGTGCTAGTGGTCGCGGCTACGAGCAGTACTTC. As protein: CASGRGYEQYF.

This clone has more than one count but fewer than ten. The chain couples TRBV2 to TRBJ2-1; 11 bases agree with TRBD2. Germline V CDR1 and CDR2: SNHLY, FYNNEI. V lost 7 bases to trimming and J lost 7 bases; unmatched junction nucleotides: 9. This CDR3 region has 15 residues. The DNA for the CDR3 is TGTGCCAGCACCCTAACTAGCGGGAGTTTAAATGAGCAGTTCTTC. Translation gives CASTLTSGSLNEQFF. Supplemented by reference TRBV2 and TRBJ2-1, the full variable domain reads EPEVTQTPSHQVTQMGQEVILRCVPISNHLYFYWYRQILGQKVEFLVSFYNNEISEKSEIFDDQFSVERPDGSNFTLKIRSTKLEDSAMYFCASTLTSGSLNEQFFGPGTRLTVL.

CDR3 loop: CASSLAVAGGPGDEQFF. In DNA form, the CDR3 reads TGTGCCAGCAGCTTGGCGGTAGCGGGAGGGCCTGGGGATGAGCAGTTCTTC. The chain carries TRBV5-4 and TRBJ2-1; 11 bases are shared with TRBD2. The CDR3 sequence is 17 residues long. With V trimmed by 0 bases and J by 8 bases, 10 bases remained unmatched. Per germline, CDR1 SGHNT and CDR2 YYREEE (reference sequence).

V and J are TRBV11-2 and TRBJ1-2, with D perhaps matching TRBD1 (6 bases). V was trimmed by 3 bases and J by 7 bases, leaving 18 bases between them. CDR3 size: 15 residues. Germline lookup yields CDR1 SGHAT and CDR2 FQNNGV. CDR3 DNA sequence: TGTGCCAGCAGCTTCGCACGAAATGGGGGCTCTGGCTACACCTTC. Protein: CASSFARNGGSGYTF.

The rearrangement uses TRBV4-3 and TRBJ1-2, with D maybe TRBD1 (6 bases). The germline V and J ends were trimmed by 6 bases and 2 bases, with 10 bases remaining between them. The CDR3 length is 13 residues. Germline-derived CDR1 and CDR2 are LGHNA and YSLEER. The CDR3 loop reads CASSRGTNYGYTF. The CDR3 bases are TGCGCCAGCAGTCGCGGGACAAACTATGGCTACACCTTC.

V usage is TRBV5-1 and J usage is TRBJ2-7; no clear D. CDR3 length: 11 residues. The V gene lost 0 bases and the J gene lost 10 bases, with 8 bases spanning the gap. Germline V gene sequence: CDR1 SGHRS, CDR2 YFSETQ. CDR3 bases: TGCGCCAGCAGCTTGGGGGATAGCCAGTACTTC. Its protein product is CASSLGDSQYF.

The chain combines TRBV30 with TRBJ2-1; a possible D gene is TRBD1 (9 bases). The germline gives CDR1 GTSNPN, CDR2 SVGIG (reference sequence). V was pared by 4 bases and J by 13 bases, with 26 bases between. This CDR3 has 15 amino acids. CDR3: CAWTPQGASGHIQFF. In nucleotides, the CDR3 is TGTGCCTGGACCCCACAGGGGGCTAGCGGGCACATTCAGTTCTTC.

The V gene is TRBV2, the J gene TRBJ2-1, with D perhaps TRBD1 (6 bases). V was clipped by 6 bases and J by 5 bases, with 11 bases between them. Germline V lookup: CDR1 SNHLY, CDR2 FYNNEI. The CDR3 is 13 amino acids. CDR3 in DNA: TGTGCCAGCAGCAACGACAGGAACAATGAGCAGTTCTTC. This translates into CASSNDRNNEQFF.

The J gene is TRBJ2-5, the V gene TRBV11-2, with TRBD1 identical over 9 bases. This CDR3 is 15 amino acids long. J lost 6 bases, V lost 5 bases, and 10 bases had no gene match. The germline CDR1 and CDR2 sequences are SGHAT and FQNNGV. In DNA form, the CDR3 reads TGTGCCAGCAGCCTTGGACAGGGGAGTGAACAGACCCAGTACTTC. This codes for CASSLGQGSEQTQYF.

Written as DNA, the CDR3 is TGTGCCAGCAGCTGGGGGACAGGCGCGAACACCGGGGAGCTGTTTTTT. As protein: CASSWGTGANTGELFF. The chain has TRBV7-6 and TRBJ2-2, with 8 bases fitting TRBD1. Losses at the gene ends were 4 bases for V and 0 bases for J; bases not matched to a gene: 4. The germline V gene encodes CDR1 SGHVS and CDR2 FNYEAQ. The CDR3 is 16 residues long.

The rearrangement joins TRBV18 to TRBJ1-4, with D uncertain. CDR1 KGHSH and CDR2 LQKENI come from the germline V gene. The CDR3 has 14 amino acids. V was clipped by 4 bases and J by 4 bases, with 10 bases between them. The CDR3 coding sequence is TGTGCCAGCTCACTGGACCTTAATAATGAAAAACTGTTTTTT. Translating it yields CASSLDLNNEKLFF.

The chain links TRBV10-2 to TRBJ2-7; 11 bases are a match to TRBD2. CDR3 size: 15 residues. J lost 2 bases, V lost 3 bases, and 3 bases had no gene match. Germline V gene data show CDR1 as WSHSY and CDR2 as SAAADI. The CDR3 sequence is CASSERLAGTYEQYF. The CDR3 coding sequence is TGCGCCAGCAGTGAAAGACTAGCGGGAACCTACGAGCAGTACTTC.

The chain links TRBV11-2 to TRBJ2-1, with D perhaps given as TRBD1 or TRBD2 (6 bases each). The CDR3 has 15 amino acids. Germline V lookup: CDR1 SGHAT, CDR2 FQNNGV. V dropped 1 base and J dropped 8 bases, with 15 bases sitting between them. The CDR3, as DNA: TGTGCCAGCAGCTTAGCCGGGGGCCGTCGGGATGAGCAGTTCTTC. Its translation: CASSLAGGRRDEQFF.

The genes are TRBV30 and TRBJ1-1; tentative D call: TRBD1 (6 bases). The CDR3 is 14 amino acids. Trimming removed 2 bases at V and 3 bases at J, with 13 bases between. Germline V gene data show CDR1 as GTSNPN and CDR2 as SVGIG (reference sequence). The DNA of the CDR3 is TGTGCCTGGAGTTGGCGGGGGCTTTACACTGAAGCTTTCTTT. It translates to CAWSWRGLYTEAFF.